This TCR beta chain derives from a study of blood T cell repertoires in COVID-19. About the study: Acute and convalescent COVID-19 samples came from the United States, Italy and Spain.

In the study's own analysis: Estimates of nucleated cell counts were drawn from the amplification of reference gene primers. Generated by immunoSEQ multiplex PCR, the TCRdb table keeps only in-frame clones and is missing some. V, J and clone size reflect that table, while D and trimming were determined from the DNA. The repertoire holds about 170,000 clones, with 89% as singletons. Participant reports of clinical history set cohort assignment. The study counted Cohort 3 donors as recovered given two negative PCRs, clearance, or symptom resolution. Per germline, CDR1 MGHDK and CDR2 SYGVNS. The CDR3 is 16 amino acids. V was clipped by 3 bases and J by 3 bases; unmatched bases: 9.

The sequenced material came from PBMCs or T cells enriched from blood (not recorded which). The J gene is TRBJ1-2, the V gene TRBV25-1, with TRBD1 identical over 8 bases. The receptor was isolated from a woman aged 18-29 years who had recovered from COVID-19. The CDR3 spells CASSDEGQGKDYGYTF. CDR3 DNA: TGTGCCAGCAGTGACGAAGGACAGGGAAAGGACTATGGCTACACCTTC.